The T cell receptor (beta chain) under discussion was sequenced for a study of early T cells in non-severe SARS-CoV-2 infection (dated by TCRdb to about 2021). Turning to the overall study: Bulk RNA from unsorted whole blood was used for TCR sequencing, so alpha and beta chains could not be paired. On the study overall, not on this receptor specifically: VDJdb matching was skewed toward anti-spike CD8 responses and likely underestimated virus-specific expansions, missing private and CD4 specificities.

This was a case-control study nested in a cohort of healthcare workers in London, UK, who had nasopharyngeal swab PCR tests and blood samples taken every week. Healthcare workers were recruited between 23 and 31 March 2020, during the week of the UK lockdown, and were followed weekly for up to 16 weeks. In its sample, this clonotype was seen many times. What antigen it recognizes has not been identified. No base qualities exist here, and no much larger clone lies one base off it. Library generation was performed with 5' RACE. TCRdb names NextSeq 500 as the instrument used. Unique molecular identifiers were attached to individual cDNA molecules in the TCR library protocol so that sequencing error and PCR bias could be corrected. Sequencing covered both TCR alpha and beta chains, and within each sample the abundances of alpha and beta sequences were tightly co-correlated. The original methods were these. Decombinator V4 was used to perform V gene, J gene and CDR3 annotation of TCR sequences. TCRs were defined as expanded if a significant change between any two time points was detected under a Poisson model with p below 0.0001. TCR abundances were normalised to the total number of TCRs sequenced per sample and were expressed as counts per million. MAIT TCRs were defined by TRAV1-2 paired with TRAJ12, TRAJ20 or TRAJ33, and iNKT TCRs by TRAV10 paired with TRAJ18. VDJdb, accessed 1 November 2021, was searched for CMV, EBV and SARS-CoV-2 annotated TCRs, excluding TCRs annotated for multiple antigens. Starting from the raw public reads, TCRdb applied fastp trimming at Q25, assembled clones with MiXCR and retained in-frame beta chains. Rows with a matching CDR3 protein are joined into one entry that keeps the most common DNA and genes. The V and J calls follow TCRdb's processing rather than the paper's. The sample table contains 28,000 or so distinct CDR3 sequences; only one count was recorded for roughly 3.9% of them. The ten largest clones represent more than 8% of the sample.

The germline ends are 15 bases apart after V is trimmed by 7 bases and J by 4 bases. The CDR3 measures 14 amino acids from cysteine to phenylalanine. Just the 42-base CDR3 DNA is kept, in frame starting at base 1. The germline V gene supplies CDR1 SNHLY and CDR2 FYNNEI. This sequence uses TRBV2 and TRBJ2-3, with TRBD1 tentatively as D gene (5 bases match). The sequence was collected from an adult who was a healthcare worker with PCR-confirmed SARS-CoV-2 infection or an uninfected control (not recorded which). Sequenced sample: whole blood. The nucleotides read TGTGCCAGCAACGTCCGGCAGGGCTCAGATACGCAGTATTTT. It specifies CASNVRQGSDTQYF.